This TCR beta chain is from a study of control samples from healthy donors and cancer patients. This clone was recorded only once. Trimming took 6 bases from V and 7 from J; bases not matched to a gene: 9. CDR3 length: 15 amino acids. The germline V gene has CDR1 MNHEY and CDR2 SMNVEV (reference sequence). The protocol was immunoSEQ multiplex PCR, while the TCRdb copy is restricted to in-frame clones and leaves out a portion. The sample lists tens of thousands of clones, 80% to 90% occurring once. Sample: PBMCs. This chain connects TRBV27 to TRBJ2-2; 9 bases are shared with TRBD1. This TCR was recovered from a woman in her sixties with lung cancer. CDR3 sequence: CASSPGDREIGELFF. DNA of the CDR3: TGTGCCAGCAGCCCGGGGGACAGGGAGATCGGGGAGCTGTTTTTT.